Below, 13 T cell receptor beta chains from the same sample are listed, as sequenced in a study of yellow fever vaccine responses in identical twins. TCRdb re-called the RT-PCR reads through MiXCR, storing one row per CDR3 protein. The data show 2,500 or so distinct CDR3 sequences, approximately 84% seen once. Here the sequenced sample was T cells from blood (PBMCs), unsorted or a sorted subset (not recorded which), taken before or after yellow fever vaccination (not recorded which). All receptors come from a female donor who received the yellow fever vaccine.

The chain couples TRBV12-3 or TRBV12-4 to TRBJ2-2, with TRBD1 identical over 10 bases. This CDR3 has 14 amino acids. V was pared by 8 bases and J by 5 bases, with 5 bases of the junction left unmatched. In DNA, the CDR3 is TGTGCCAGCTCTGGGACAGGGGCAACCGGGGAGCTGTTTTTT. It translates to CASSGTGATGELFF.

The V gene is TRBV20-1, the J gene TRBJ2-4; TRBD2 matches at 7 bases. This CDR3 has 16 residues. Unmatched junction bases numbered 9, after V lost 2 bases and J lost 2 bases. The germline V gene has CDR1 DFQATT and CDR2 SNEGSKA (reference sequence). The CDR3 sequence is CSARIGRGVTKNIQYF. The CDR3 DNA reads TGCAGTGCTAGAATAGGTCGGGGGGTAACCAAAAACATTCAGTACTTC.

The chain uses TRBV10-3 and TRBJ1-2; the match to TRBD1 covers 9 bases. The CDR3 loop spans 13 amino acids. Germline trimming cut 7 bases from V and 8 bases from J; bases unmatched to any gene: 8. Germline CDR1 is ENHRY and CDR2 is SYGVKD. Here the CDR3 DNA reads TGTGCCATCACCTCCGGGACAGGGTACGGCTACACCTTC. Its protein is CAITSGTGYGYTF.

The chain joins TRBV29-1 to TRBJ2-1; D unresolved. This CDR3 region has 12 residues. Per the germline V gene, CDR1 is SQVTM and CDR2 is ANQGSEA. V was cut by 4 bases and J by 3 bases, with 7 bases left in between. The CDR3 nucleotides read TGCAGCGTTGGCAAGGTCTACAATGAGCAGTTCTTC. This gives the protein CSVGKVYNEQFF.

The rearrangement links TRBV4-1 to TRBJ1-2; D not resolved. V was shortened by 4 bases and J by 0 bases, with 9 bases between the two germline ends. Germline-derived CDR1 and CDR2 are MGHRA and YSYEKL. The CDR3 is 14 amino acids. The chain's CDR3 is CASSPLEANYGYTF. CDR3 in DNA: TGCGCCAGCAGCCCCCTGGAGGCTAACTATGGCTACACCTTC.

CDR3 sequence reads: CASSPSTGSYEQYF. As DNA, the CDR3 is TGTGCCAGCAGCCCTTCGACGGGTTCCTACGAGCAGTACTTC. This rearrangement joins TRBV11-1 to TRBJ2-7; D gene ambiguous. The germline V gene has CDR1 SGHAT and CDR2 FQDESV (reference sequence). The CDR3 consists of 14 residues. The V and J ends lost 5 bases and 1 base respectively, with 12 bases between them.

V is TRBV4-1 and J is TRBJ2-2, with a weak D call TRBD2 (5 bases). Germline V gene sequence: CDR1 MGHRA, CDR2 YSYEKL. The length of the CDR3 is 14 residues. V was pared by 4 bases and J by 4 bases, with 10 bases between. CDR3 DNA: TGCGCCAGCAGCCTCTCGAGGGTCACCGGGGAGCTGTTTTTT. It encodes CASSLSRVTGELFF.

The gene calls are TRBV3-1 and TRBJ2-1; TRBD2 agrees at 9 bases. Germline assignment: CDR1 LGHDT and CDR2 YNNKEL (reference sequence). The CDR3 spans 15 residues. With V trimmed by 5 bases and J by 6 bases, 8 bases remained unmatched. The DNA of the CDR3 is TGTGCCAGCAGCACCGGGACTAGCTTTCCCAATGAGCAGTTCTTC. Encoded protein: CASSTGTSFPNEQFF.

As DNA, the CDR3 is TGTGCCAGCACGGGACCTAGCACCCCTAACACCGGGGAGCTGTTTTTT. This sequence encodes CASTGPSTPNTGELFF. This chain uses TRBV13 with TRBJ2-2, with D tentatively TRBD1 or TRBD2 (5 bases each). The CDR3 sequence is 16 residues long. CDR1 and CDR2 from the germline V gene are PRHDT and FYEKMQ (reference sequence). The V and J ends lost 7 bases and 2 bases respectively, with 17 bases between them. The whole variable domain, remainder taken from reference TRBV13 and TRBJ2-2, is AAGVIQSPRHLIKEKRETATLKCYPIPRHDTVYWYQQGPGQDPQFLISFYEKMQSDKGSIPDRFSAQQFSDYHSELNMSSLELGDSALYFCASTGPSTPNTGELFFGEGSRLTVL.

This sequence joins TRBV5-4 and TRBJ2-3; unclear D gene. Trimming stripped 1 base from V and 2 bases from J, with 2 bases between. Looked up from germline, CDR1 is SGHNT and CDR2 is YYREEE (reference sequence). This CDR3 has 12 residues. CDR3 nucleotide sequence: TGTGCCAGCAGCTTGTCCACAGATACGCAGTATTTT. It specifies CASSLSTDTQYF.

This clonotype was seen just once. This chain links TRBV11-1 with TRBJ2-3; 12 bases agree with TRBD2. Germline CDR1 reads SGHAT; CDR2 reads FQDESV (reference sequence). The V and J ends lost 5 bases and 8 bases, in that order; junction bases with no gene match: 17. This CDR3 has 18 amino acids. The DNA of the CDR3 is TGTGCCAGCAGCCACCCACCCCCACTAGCGGGGGGCGAGGGTACGCAGTATTTT. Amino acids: CASSHPPPLAGGEGTQYF. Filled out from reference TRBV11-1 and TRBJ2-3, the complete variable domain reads EAEVAQSPRYKITEKSQAVAFWCDPISGHATLYWYRQILGQGPELLVQFQDESVVDDSQLPKDRFSAERLKGVDSTLKIQPAELGDSAMYLCASSHPPPLAGGEGTQYFGPGTRLTVL.

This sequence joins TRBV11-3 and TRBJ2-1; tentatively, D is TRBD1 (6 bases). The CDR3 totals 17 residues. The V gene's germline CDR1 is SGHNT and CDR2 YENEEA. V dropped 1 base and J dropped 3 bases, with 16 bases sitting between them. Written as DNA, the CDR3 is TGTGCCAGCAGCTTAGGGAACAGGGTTGGTTTCTACAATGAGCAGTTCTTC. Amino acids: CASSLGNRVGFYNEQFF.

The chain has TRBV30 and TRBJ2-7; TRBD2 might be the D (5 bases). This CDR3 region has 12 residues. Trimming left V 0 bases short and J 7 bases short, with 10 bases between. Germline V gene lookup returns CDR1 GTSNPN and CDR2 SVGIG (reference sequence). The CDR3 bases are TGTGCCTGGAGTGTACATCCGGGGGAGCAGTACTTC. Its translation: CAWSVHPGEQYF.